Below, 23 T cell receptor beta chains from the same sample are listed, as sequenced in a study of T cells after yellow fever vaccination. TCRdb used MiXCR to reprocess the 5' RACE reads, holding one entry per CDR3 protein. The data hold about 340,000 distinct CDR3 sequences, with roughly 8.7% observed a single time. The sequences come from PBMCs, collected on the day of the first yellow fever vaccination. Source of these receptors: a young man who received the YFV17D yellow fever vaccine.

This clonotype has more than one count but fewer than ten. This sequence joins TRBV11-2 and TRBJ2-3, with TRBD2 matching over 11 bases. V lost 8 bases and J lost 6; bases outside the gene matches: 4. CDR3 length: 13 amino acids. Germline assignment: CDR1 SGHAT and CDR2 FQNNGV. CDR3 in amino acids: CASRLAGNDTQYF. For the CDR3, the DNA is TGTGCCAGCCGACTAGCGGGGAATGATACGCAGTATTTT. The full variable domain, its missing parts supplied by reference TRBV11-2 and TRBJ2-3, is EAGVAQSPRYKIIEKRQSVAFWCNPISGHATLYWYQQILGQGPKLLIQFQNNGVVDDSQLPKDRFSAERLKGVDSTLKIQPAKLEDSAVYLCASRLAGNDTQYFGPGTRLTVL.

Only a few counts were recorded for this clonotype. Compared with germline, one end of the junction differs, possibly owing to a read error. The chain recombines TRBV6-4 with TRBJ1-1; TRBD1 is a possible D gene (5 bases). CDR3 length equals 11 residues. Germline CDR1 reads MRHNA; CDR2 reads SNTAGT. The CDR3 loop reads CASSDGAARVF. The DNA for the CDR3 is TGTGCCAGCAGTGACGGGGCCGCCCGGGTCTTT.

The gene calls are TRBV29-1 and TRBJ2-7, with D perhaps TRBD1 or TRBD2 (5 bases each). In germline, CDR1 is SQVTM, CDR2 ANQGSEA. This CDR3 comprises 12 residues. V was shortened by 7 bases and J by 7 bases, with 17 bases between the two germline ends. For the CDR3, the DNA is TGCAGCGGGGGGACGGGGAAGGATGAGCAGTACTTC. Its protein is CSGGTGKDEQYF.

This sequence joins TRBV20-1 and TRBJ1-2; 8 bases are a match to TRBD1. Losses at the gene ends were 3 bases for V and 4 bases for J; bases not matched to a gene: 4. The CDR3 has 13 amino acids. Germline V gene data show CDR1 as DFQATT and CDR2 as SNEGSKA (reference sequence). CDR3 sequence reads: CSASVGTGYGYTF. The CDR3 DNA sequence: TGCAGTGCTAGCGTGGGGACAGGCTATGGCTACACCTTC.

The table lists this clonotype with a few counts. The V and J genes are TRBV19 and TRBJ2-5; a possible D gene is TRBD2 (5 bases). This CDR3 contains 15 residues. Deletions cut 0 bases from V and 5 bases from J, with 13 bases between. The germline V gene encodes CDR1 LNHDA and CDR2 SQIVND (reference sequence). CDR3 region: CASSIDRTEEETQYF. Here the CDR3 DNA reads TGTGCCAGTAGTATAGACCGGACGGAGGAGGAGACCCAGTACTTC.

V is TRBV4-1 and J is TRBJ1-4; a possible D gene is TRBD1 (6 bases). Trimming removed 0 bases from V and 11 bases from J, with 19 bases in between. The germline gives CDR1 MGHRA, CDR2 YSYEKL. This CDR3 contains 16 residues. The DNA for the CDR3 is TGCGCCAGCAGCCAAGAGATCACAGGGACGGGGTACAAACTGTTTTTT. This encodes CASSQEITGTGYKLFF.

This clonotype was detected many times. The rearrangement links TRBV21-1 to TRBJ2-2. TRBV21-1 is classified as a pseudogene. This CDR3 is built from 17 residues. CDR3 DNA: TGTGCCAGCAGCAAAGTAGGGTCGGGGTGGGGCACCGGGGAGCTGTTTTTT. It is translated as CASSKVGSGWGTGELFF.

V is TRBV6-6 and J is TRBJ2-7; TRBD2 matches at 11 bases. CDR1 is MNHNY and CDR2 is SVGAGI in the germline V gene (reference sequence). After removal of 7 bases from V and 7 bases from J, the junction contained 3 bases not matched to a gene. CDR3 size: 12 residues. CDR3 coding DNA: TGTGCCAGCACCGGGACTAGCGGAGAGCAGTACTTC. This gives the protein CASTGTSGEQYF.

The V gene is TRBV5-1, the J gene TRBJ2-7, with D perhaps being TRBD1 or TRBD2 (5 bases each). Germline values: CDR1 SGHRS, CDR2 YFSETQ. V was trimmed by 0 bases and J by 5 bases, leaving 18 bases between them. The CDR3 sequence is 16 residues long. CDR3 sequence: CASSLEPGPRPHEQYF. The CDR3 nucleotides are TGCGCCAGCAGCTTGGAACCGGGACCCCGGCCCCACGAGCAGTACTTC. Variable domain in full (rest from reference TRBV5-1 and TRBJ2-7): KAGVTQTPRYLIKTRGQQVTLSCSPISGHRSVSWYQQTPGQGLQFLFEYFSETQRNKGNFPGRFSGRQFSNSRSEMNVSTLELGDSALYLCASSLEPGPRPHEQYFGPGTRLTVT.

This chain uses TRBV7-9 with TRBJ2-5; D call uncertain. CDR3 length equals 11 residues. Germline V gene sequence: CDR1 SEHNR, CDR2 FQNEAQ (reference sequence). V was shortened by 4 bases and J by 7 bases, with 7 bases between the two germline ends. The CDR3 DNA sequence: TGTGCCAGCAGCTCCACTGGGACCCAGTACTTC. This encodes CASSSTGTQYF.

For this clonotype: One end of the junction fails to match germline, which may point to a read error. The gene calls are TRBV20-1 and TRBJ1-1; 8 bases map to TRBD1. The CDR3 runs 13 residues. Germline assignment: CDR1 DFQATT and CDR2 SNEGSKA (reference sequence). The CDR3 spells CSGRQGMNTEAFF. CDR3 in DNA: TGCAGTGGTAGACAGGGGATGAACACTGAAGCTTTCTTT.

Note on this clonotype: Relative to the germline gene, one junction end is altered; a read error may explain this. The CDR3 DNA reads as TGTGCCAGCAGCCCGGGACAGGGAACCACTAATGAAAAACTGATTTTT. Amino acids: CASSPGQGTTNEKLIF. V and J are TRBV5-4 and TRBJ1-4, with TRBD1 identical over 9 bases. CDR3 length: 16 amino acids. Looked up from germline, CDR1 is SGHNT and CDR2 is YYREEE (reference sequence). The variable domain in full, with the rest retrieved from reference TRBV5-4 and TRBJ1-4, is ETGVTQSPTHLIKTRGQQVTLRCSSQSGHNTVSWYQQALGQGPQFIFQYYREEENGRGNFPPRFSGLQFPNYSSELNVNALELDDSALYLCASSPGQGTTNEKLIFGSGTQLSVL.

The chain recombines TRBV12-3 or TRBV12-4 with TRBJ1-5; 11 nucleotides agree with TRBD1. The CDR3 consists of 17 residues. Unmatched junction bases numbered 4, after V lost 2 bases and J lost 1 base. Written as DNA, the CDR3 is TGTGCCAGCAGTTTACACCGGGACAGGGGGAGCAATCAGCCCCAGCATTTT. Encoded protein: CASSLHRDRGSNQPQHF.

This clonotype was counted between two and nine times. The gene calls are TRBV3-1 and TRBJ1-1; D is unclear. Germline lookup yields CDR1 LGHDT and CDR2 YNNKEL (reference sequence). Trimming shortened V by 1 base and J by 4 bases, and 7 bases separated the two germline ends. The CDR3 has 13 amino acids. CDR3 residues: CASSQVLGTEAFF. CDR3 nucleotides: TGTGCCAGCAGCCAAGTATTAGGCACTGAAGCTTTCTTT.

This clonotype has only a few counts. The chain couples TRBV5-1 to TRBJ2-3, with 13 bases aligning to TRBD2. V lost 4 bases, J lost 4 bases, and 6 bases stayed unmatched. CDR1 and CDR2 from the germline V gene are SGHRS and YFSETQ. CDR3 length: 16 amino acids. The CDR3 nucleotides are TGCGCCAGCAGCATACTAGCGGGGGGGTTGCCAGATACGCAGTATTTT. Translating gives CASSILAGGLPDTQYF.

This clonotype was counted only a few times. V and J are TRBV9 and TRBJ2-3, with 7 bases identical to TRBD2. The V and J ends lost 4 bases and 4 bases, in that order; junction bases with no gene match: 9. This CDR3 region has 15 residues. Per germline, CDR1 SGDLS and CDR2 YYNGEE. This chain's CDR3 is CASSPGGSLPDTQYF. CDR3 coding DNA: TGTGCCAGCAGCCCGGGGGGTTCCCTCCCAGATACGCAGTATTTT.

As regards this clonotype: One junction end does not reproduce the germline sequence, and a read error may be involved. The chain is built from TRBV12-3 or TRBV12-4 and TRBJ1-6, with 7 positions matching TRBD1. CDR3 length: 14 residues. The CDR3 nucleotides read TGTACCAGCAGTTTACAACAGGGGAGTTCACCCCTCCACTTT. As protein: CTSSLQQGSSPLHF.

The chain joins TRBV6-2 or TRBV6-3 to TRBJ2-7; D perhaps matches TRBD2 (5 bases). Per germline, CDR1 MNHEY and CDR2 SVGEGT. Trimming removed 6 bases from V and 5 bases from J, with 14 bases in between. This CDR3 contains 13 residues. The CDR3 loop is CASRGQAADEQYF. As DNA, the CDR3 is TGTGCCAGCAGAGGGCAAGCGGCCGACGAGCAGTACTTC.

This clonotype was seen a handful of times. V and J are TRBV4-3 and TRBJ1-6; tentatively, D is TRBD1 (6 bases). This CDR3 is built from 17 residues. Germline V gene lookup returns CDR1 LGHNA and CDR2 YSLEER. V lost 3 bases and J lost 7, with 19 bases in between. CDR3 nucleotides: TGCGCCAGCAGCCATGCGGGGGGCGGGACAACCAATTCACCCCTCCACTTT. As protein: CASSHAGGGTTNSPLHF.

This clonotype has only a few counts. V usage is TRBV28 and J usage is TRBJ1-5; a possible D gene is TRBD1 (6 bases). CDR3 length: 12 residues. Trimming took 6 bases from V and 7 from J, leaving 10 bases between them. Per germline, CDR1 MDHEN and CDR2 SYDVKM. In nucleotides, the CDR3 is TGTGCCAGCAGGTTAGGGGGACAGCCCCAGCATTTT. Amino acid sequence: CASRLGGQPQHF.

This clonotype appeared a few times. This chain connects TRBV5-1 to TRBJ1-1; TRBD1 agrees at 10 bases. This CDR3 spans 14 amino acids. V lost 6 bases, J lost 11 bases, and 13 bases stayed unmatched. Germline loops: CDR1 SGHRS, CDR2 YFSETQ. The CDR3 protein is CASTERQGAGWAFF. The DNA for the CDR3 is TGCGCCAGCACCGAACGACAGGGGGCAGGGTGGGCTTTCTTT.

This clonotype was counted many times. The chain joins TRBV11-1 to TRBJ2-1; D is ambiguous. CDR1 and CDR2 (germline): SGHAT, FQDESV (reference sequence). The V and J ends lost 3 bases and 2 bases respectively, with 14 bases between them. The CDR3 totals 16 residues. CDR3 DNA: TGTGCCAGCAGCTTTTTGGGTTTGGGTACCTACAATGAGCAGTTCTTC. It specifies CASSFLGLGTYNEQFF.

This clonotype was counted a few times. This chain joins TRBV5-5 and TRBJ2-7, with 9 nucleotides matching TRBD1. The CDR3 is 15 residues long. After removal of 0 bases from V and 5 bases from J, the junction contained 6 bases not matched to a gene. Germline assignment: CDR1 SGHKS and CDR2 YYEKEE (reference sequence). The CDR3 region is CASSLVPRTGDEQYF. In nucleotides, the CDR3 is TGTGCCAGCAGCTTGGTGCCTCGGACAGGGGACGAGCAGTACTTC.